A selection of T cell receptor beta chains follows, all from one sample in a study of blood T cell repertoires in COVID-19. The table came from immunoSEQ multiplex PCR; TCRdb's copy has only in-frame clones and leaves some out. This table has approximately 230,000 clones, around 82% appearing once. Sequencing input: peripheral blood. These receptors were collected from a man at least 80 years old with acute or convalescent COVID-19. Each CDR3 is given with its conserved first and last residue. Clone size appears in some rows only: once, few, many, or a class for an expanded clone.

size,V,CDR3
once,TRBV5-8,CASSFTGVGSPLHF
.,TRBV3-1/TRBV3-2,CASSHLQGQGLGTGELFF
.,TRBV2,CASSFKNSNQPQHF
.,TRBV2,CASRTGQGHGYTF
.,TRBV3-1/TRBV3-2,CASSQEVLGGAAFF
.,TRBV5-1,CASSLEGTRGETQYF
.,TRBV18,CASSPLLAGAEQFF
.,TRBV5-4,CASSLGIDSRYGYTF
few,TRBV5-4,CASSFTSGRTKNIQYF
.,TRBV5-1,CASSQEHTEAFF
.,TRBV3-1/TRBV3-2,CASSQGQTTTNEKLFF
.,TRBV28,CASSSSGVPRPYEQYF
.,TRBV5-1,CASSSVAGVGYEQYF
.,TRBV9,CASSTRDFGSPLHF
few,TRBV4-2,CASSQEIRGWSSYNEQFF
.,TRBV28,CAISATSGNNSPLHF
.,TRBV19,CASQWGGSNQPQHF
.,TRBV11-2,CASSLDPRGLAGGNEQFF